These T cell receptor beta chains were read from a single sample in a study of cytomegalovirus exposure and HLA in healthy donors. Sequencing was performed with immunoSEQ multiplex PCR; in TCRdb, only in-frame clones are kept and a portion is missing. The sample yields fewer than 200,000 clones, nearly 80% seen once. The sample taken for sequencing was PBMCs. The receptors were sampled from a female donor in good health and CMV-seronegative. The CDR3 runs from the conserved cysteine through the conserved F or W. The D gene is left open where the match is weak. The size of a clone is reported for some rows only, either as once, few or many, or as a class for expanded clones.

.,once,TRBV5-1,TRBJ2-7,CASSPGGTGISYEQYF,TGCGCCAGCAGCCCGGGAGGGACAGGGATCTCCTACGAGCAGTACTTC
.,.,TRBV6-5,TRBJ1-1,CASNDPRRAEAFF,TGTGCCAGCAACGACCCCCGACGGGCTGAAGCTTTCTTT
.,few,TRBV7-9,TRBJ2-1,CSSSLELMKQFF,TGTTCCAGCAGCTTAGAGCTGATGAAGCAGTTCTTC
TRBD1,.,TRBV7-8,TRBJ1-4,CASSLDRGNEKLFF,TGTGCCAGCAGCTTAGACAGGGGTAATGAAAAACTGTTTTTT
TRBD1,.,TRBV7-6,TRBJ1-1,CASSPTTGGTEAFF,TGTGCCAGCAGTCCCACTACAGGGGGCACTGAAGCTTTCTTT
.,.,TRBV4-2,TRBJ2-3,CASSQGVTTTDTQYF,TGTGCCAGCAGCCAAGGGGTTACTACCACAGATACGCAGTATTTT
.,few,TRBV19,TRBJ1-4,CASTDSRNEKLFF,TGTGCCAGCACGGACAGCCGAAATGAAAAACTGTTTTTT
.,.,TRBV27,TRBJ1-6,CASSTDSGEPLHF,TGTGCCAGCAGCACTGACTCAGGGGAACCCCTCCACTTT
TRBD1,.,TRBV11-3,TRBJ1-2,CASSLSPDRDYGYTF,TGTGCCAGCAGCTTAAGCCCCGACAGGGACTATGGCTACACCTTC
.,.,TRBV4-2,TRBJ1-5,CASSQEELEGQPQHF,TGTGCCAGCAGCCAAGAGGAGTTAGAAGGTCAGCCCCAGCATTTT
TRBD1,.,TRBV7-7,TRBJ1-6,CASSVGTDNSPLHF,TGTGCCAGTTCCGTTGGGACAGATAATTCACCCCTCCACTTT
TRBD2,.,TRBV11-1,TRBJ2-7,CASSLGGLAGAYEQYF,TGTGCCAGCAGCTTAGGTGGGCTAGCGGGGGCCTACGAGCAGTACTTC
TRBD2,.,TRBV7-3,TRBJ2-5,CASSLTLKREGREGLSYGETQYF,TGTGCCAGCAGCTTAACGTTAAAGCGGGAGGGCCGAGAGGGCCTCAGCTATGGGGAGACCCAGTACTTC
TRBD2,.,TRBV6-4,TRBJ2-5,CASRDSGREETQYF,TGTGCCAGCAGAGACAGCGGGAGGGAGGAGACCCAGTACTTC
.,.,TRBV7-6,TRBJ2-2,CASSLLGGKWNTGELFF,TGTGCCAGCAGCTTACTAGGAGGGAAATGGAACACCGGGGAGCTGTTTTTT
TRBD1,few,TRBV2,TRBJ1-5,CASSRGTASNQPQHF,TGTGCCAGCAGCAGGGGGACAGCCAGCAATCAGCCCCAGCATTTT
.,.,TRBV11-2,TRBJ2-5,CASSYSLQETQYF,TGTGCCAGCAGCTACTCACTACAAGAGACCCAGTACTTC
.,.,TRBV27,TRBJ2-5,CAMSGGREGQETQYF,TGTGCCATGAGTGGGGGCAGGGAGGGCCAAGAGACCCAGTACTTC
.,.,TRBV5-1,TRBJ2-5,CASSANTGIETQYF,TGCGCCAGCAGCGCCAATACAGGGATAGAGACCCAGTACTTC
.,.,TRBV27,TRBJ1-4,CASSAAGGVNEKLFF,TGTGCCAGCAGCGCGGCCGGGGGGGTTAATGAAAAACTGTTTTTT
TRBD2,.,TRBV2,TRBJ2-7,CASKIAGGYEQYF,TGTGCCAGCAAAATAGCGGGGGGCTACGAGCAGTACTTC
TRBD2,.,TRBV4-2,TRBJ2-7,CASSLIPGLGGYEQYF,TGTGCCAGCAGCCTTATTCCGGGACTAGGAGGCTACGAGCAGTACTTC
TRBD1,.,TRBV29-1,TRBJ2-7,CSAEDRASSYEQYF,TGCAGCGCGGAGGACAGGGCCAGCTCCTACGAGCAGTACTTC
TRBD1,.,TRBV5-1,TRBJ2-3,CASSPGTGSTDTQYF,TGCGCCAGCAGCCCCGGGACAGGGAGTACAGATACGCAGTATTTT
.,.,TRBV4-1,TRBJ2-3,CASSQDVLALSTDTQYF,TGCGCCAGCAGCCAAGATGTGCTAGCGCTAAGCACAGATACGCAGTATTTT
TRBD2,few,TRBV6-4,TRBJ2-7,CASSDSTSENYEQYF,TGTGCCAGCAGTGACTCAACTAGCGAAAACTACGAGCAGTACTTC
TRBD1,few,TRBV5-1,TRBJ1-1,CASSLEGAVGTEAFF,TGCGCCAGCAGCTTAGAGGGGGCAGTAGGCACTGAAGCTTTCTTT
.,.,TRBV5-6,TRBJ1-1,CASSSGPLGGNTEAFF,TGTGCCAGCAGCTCCGGACCGCTGGGAGGTAACACTGAAGCTTTCTTT
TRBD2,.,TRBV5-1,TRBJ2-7,CASSLGLAGSYEQYF,TGCGCCAGCAGCTTGGGACTAGCGGGTTCCTACGAGCAGTACTTC
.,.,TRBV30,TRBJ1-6,CAWRERSPLHF,TGTGCCTGGAGGGAGCGGTCACCCCTCCACTTT
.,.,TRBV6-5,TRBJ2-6,CASSTPGAGANVLTF,TGTGCCAGCAGCACCCCGGGAGCAGGGGCCAACGTCCTGACTTTC
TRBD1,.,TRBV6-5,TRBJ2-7,CASSVWTGREQYF,TGTGCCAGCAGTGTCTGGACAGGGCGCGAGCAGTACTTC
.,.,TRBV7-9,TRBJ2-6,CASGRAGALVGGANVLTF,TGTGCCAGCGGGCGGGCGGGGGCCCTGGTTGGCGGGGCCAACGTCCTGACTTTC
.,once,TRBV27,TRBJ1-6,CASSSAVLAANSPLHF,TGTGCCAGCAGCTCCGCAGTCCTGGCAGCGAATTCACCCCTCCACTTT
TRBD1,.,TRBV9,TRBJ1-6,CASSARTGGSPLHF,TGTGCCAGCAGCGCCAGGACAGGGGGATCACCCCTCCACTTT
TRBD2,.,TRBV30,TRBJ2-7,CAWSADLAAYF,TGTGCCTGGAGTGCTGACCTAGCGGCGTACTTC
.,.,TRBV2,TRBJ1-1,CASSADKNTEAFF,TGTGCCAGCAGTGCCGACAAGAACACTGAAGCTTTCTTT
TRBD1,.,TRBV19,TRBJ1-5,CATRDRGRGGNQPQHF,TGTGCCACCCGGGACAGGGGGCGCGGGGGCAATCAGCCCCAGCATTTT
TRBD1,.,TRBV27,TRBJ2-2,CASRTTGVTGELFF,TGTGCCAGCAGAACGACAGGGGTAACCGGGGAGCTGTTTTTT
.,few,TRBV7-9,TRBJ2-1,CSSSSGMREQFF,TGTTCCAGCAGCTCCGGGATGAGGGAGCAGTTCTTC
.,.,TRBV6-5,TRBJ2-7,CAVRKTYSSYEQYF,TGTGCCGTACGAAAAACGTATAGCTCCTACGAGCAGTACTTC
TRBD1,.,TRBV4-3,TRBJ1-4,CASSLTQGFFEKLFF,TGCGCCAGCAGCCTGACACAGGGGTTTTTCGAAAAACTGTTTTTT